Included here is one T cell receptor (beta chain) sequence, with context. Authors' data handling: Using reference gene primer amplification, nucleated cell counts were estimated. Assay: immunoSEQ multiplex PCR; the TCRdb copy retains only in-frame clones and omits some. The DNA was the basis for D and trimming; V, J and clone size are from that table. In the table there are about 82,000 clones, roughly four fifths of which are singletons. This record comes from a study of blood T cell repertoires in COVID-19. For the study at large: PBMCs, B-cell-depleted T cells, or T cells were the source of the cDNA or gDNA that made up the material.

CDR1 is SNHLY and CDR2 is FYNNEI in the germline V gene. The CDR3 has 13 amino acids. The V and J ends lost 6 bases and 8 bases respectively, with 13 bases between them. The V gene is TRBV2, the J gene TRBJ1-4, with a weak D call TRBD1 (6 bases). The sequence was obtained from a man aged 50-60 years with active or convalescent COVID-19. What was sequenced was peripheral blood. CDR3 DNA sequence: TGTGCCAGCAGCTGGACAGAGAGCGAAAAACTGTTTTTT. Protein: CASSWTESEKLFF.